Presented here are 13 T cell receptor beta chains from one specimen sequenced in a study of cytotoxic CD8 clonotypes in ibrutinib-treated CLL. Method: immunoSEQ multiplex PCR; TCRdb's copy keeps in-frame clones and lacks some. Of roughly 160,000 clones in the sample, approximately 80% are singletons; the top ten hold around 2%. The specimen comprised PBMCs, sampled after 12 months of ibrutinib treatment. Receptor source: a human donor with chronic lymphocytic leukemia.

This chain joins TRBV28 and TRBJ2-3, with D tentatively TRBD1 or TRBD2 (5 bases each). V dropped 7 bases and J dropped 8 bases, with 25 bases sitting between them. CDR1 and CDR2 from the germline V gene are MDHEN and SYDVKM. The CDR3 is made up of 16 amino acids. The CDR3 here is CASTGTDDEEAGTQYF. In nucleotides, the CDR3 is TGTGCCAGCACCGGGACCGATGATGAAGAGGCAGGTACGCAGTATTTT.

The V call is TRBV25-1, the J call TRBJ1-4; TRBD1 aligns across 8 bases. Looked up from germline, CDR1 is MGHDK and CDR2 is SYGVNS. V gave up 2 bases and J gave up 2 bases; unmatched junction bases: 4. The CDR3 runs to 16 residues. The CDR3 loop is CASSERWTGTNEKLFF. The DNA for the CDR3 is TGTGCCAGCAGTGAACGGTGGACAGGGACTAATGAAAAACTGTTTTTT.

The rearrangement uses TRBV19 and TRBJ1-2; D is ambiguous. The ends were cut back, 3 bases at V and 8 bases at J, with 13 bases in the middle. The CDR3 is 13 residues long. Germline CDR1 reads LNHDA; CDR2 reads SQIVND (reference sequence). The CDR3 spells CASSIPAAVGYTF. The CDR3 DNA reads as TGTGCCAGTAGTATCCCCGCCGCGGTGGGCTACACCTTC.

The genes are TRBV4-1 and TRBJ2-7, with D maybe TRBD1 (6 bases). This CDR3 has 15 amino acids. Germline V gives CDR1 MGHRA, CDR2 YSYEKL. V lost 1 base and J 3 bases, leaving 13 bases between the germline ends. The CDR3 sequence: CASSQGGLTNYEQYF. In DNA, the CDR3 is TGCGCCAGCAGCCAAGGGGGGCTGACAAACTACGAGCAGTACTTC.

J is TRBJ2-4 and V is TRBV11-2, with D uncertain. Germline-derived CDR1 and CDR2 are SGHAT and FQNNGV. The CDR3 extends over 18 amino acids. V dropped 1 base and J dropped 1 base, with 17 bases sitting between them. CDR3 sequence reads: CASSLVSPLTLAKNIQYF. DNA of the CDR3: TGTGCCAGCAGCTTAGTATCCCCATTGACATTGGCCAAAAACATTCAGTACTTC.

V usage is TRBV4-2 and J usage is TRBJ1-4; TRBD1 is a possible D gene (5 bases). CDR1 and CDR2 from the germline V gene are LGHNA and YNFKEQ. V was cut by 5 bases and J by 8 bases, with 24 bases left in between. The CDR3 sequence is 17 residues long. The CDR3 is CASSYLWGPSKGEKLFF. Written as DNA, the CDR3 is TGTGCCAGCAGCTACCTCTGGGGCCCAAGTAAGGGCGAAAAACTGTTTTTT.

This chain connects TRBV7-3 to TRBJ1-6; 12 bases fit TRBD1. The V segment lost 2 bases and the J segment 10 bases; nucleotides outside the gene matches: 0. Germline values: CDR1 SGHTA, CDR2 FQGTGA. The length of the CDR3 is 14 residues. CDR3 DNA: TGTGCCAGCAGCTTAGGGACAGGGGGCTCACCCCTCCACTTT. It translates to CASSLGTGGSPLHF.

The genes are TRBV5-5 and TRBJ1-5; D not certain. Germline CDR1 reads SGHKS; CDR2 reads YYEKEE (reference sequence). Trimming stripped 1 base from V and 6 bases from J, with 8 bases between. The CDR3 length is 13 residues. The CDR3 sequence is CASSLNGLQPQHF. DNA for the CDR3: TGTGCCAGCAGCTTGAACGGTCTTCAGCCCCAGCATTTT.

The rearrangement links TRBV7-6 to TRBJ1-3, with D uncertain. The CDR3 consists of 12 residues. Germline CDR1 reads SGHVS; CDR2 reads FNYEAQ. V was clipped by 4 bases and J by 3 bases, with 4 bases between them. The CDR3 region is CASSSIGNTIYF. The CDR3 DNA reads TGTGCCAGCAGCTCCATTGGAAACACCATATATTTT. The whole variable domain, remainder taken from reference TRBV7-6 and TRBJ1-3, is GAGVSQSPRYKVTKRGQDVALRCDPISGHVSLYWYRQALGQGPEFLTYFNYEAQQDKSGLPNDRFSAERPEGSISTLTIQRTEQRDSAMYRCASSSIGNTIYFGEGSWLTVV.

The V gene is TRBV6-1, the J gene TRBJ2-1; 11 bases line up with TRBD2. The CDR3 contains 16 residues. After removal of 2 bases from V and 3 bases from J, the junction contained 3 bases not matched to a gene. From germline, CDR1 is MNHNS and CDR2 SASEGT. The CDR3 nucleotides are TGTGCCAGCAGTGAAAGACTAGCGGGATTCTACAATGAGCAGTTCTTC. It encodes CASSERLAGFYNEQFF.

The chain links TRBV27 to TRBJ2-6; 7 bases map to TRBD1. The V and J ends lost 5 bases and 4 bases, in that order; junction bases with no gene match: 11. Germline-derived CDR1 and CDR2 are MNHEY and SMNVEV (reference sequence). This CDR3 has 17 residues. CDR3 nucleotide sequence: TGTGCCAGCAGTCTCCGACAGGGCTCGCTCGGGGCCAACGTCCTGACTTTC. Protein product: CASSLRQGSLGANVLTF.

The CDR3 DNA sequence: TGTGCCAGCAGCTCTAGGGGAGGCACAGATACGCAGTATTTT. It yields the protein CASSSRGGTDTQYF. J is TRBJ2-3 and V is TRBV11-2; D assignment may be TRBD1 or TRBD2 (5 bases each). V was pared by 4 bases and J by 1 base, with 9 bases between. CDR1 is SGHAT and CDR2 is FQNNGV in the germline V gene. The CDR3 covers 14 residues. Filled out from reference TRBV11-2 and TRBJ2-3, the complete variable domain reads EAGVAQSPRYKIIEKRQSVAFWCNPISGHATLYWYQQILGQGPKLLIQFQNNGVVDDSQLPKDRFSAERLKGVDSTLKIQPAKLEDSAVYLCASSSRGGTDTQYFGPGTRLTVL.

The CDR3 loop is CASSQYHRDFYSTDTQYF. CDR3 nucleotides: TGCGCCAGCAGCCAGTACCACAGGGACTTTTACAGCACAGATACGCAGTATTTT. The V and J genes are TRBV4-1 and TRBJ2-3; D is tentatively TRBD1 or TRBD2 (6 bases each). Deletions cut 3 bases from V and 0 bases from J, with 19 bases between. CDR3 size: 18 residues. Looked up from germline, CDR1 is MGHRA and CDR2 is YSYEKL.